Given below is one T cell receptor beta chain in context. Its antigen specificity is not known. No much larger clone is present one base from it, and per-base qualities are unavailable. The germline V end is reduced by 5 bases and the J end by 0 bases; junction bases left unmatched: 21. From the cysteine up to the phenylalanine, the CDR3 has a length of 19 residues. Left in the record is the CDR3 DNA by itself, 57 bases read in frame from the first base. As encoded in the germline V gene, CDR1 is SQVTM while CDR2 is ANQGSEA. TCRbeta CDR3 regions were amplified from genomic DNA by means of the immunoSEQ Assay, a bias-controlled multiplex PCR. On the study's bioinformatics: Within the assay, amplification of reference gene primers was used to estimate how many nucleated cells each sample contained. To quantify the absolute abundance of each unique TCRbeta CDR3 rearrangement, sequence reads were collapsed and filtered. For each sample, productive Simpson clonality was calculated as the square root of Simpson's diversity index over productive rearrangements. TCRdb provides this immuneACCESS table in a form limited to in-frame rearrangements. Some clones are lacking; in checked studies, under half of them reflect an unresolved V gene, and why the rest are absent is not known. The DNA gave D and trimming, while V, J and clone size come from that table. The sample table contains 27,000 or so clones; only one count was recorded for roughly 85% of them. Roughly 8.4% of the sample goes to the ten largest clones.

Collaborating institutions collected whole blood in K2EDTA tubes following their own protocols. For TCRbeta analysis, collaborator samples were shipped as frozen whole blood, as isolated PBMCs, or as DNA extracted from either sample type. The data derive from a study of blood T cell repertoires in COVID-19 (dated by TCRdb to the early 2020s). For context, the study as a whole: Collaborator samples came from the United States, Italy and Spain and covered acute and convalescent phases of COVID-19. A freely available public database, intended as a resource for researchers studying the immune response to SARS-CoV-2, is where the repertoires were released. Deeply sampled blood TCRbeta repertoires from subjects exposed to, actively infected with, or recovered from COVID-19 were included in the dataset. Sample metadata almost always included a de-identified subject ID, COVID-19 status, age in years and sex. Where HLA class I and class II types were available, the types were taken from metadata supplied by the sample provider, not from assay-based typing. The material from the prospective study consisted of cDNA or gDNA derived from T cells, B-cell-depleted T cells, or PBMCs. The samples were drawn from the first 160 participants of the ongoing ImmuneRACE study and from 950 to 1,500 subjects provided by 6 global collaborators.

What the study reported, not specific to this receptor: The quantity of clinical and demographic metadata differed by source and by participant and was supplied without curation.

The receptor was derived from a woman aged 50 to 60 with active COVID-19. What was sequenced was peripheral blood. The V gene is TRBV29-1 and the J gene is TRBJ2-7; the junction holds 8 bases that match TRBD2. The CDR3 amino acid sequence is: CSVKKFSGSFFTTSYEQYF. The bases read TGCAGCGTTAAAAAGTTCAGCGGGAGTTTCTTCACGACCTCCTACGAGCAGTACTTC.